This T cell receptor beta chain is drawn from a study of regulatory T cells in long-lasting Graves disease. Study outcomes and limitations: Newly diagnosed disease favored TRBV20-1 and TRBJ2-1 over persistent disease.

The CDR3 loop spans 10 amino acids. Trimming stripped 7 bases from V and 4 bases from J, with 3 bases between. Germline CDR1 and CDR2: SNHLY and FYNNEI. This clonotype was observed at least ten times. Its antigen remains unknown. To make TCR beta libraries, researchers used iRepertoire HTBI primers and Arm-PCR of CDR3 regions. In the original processing: Segment identification across samples yielded 62 TRBV and 14 to 15 TRBJ segments. Each CDR3 protein gets one entry after TCRdb re-called the multiplex PCR reads with MiXCR. The V and J calls follow TCRdb's processing rather than the paper's. The table records approximately 400,000 distinct CDR3 sequences, over 12% of them present only once. Noted time point: newly diagnosed GD, antithyroid drugs for less than 3 months. PBMCs were the source of the RNA used for TCR sequencing. These data also formed part of another study, on T cells in Graves' hyperthyroidism and ophthalmopathy. That paper notes: With a duration under 2 months, the hyperthyroidism was newly diagnosed in patients aged 18 to 65. Blood also contained most expanded thyroid clonotypes above 0.001.

The sequence derives from a woman aged 40 to 50 with Graves disease. The material was peripheral blood mononuclear cells (PBMCs), obtained at new diagnosis, from a patient treated with antithyroid drugs. The gene calls are TRBV2 and TRBJ2-3, with D unresolved. The DNA of the CDR3 is TGTGCCAGCACCCCAGATACGCAGTATTTT. Translating gives CASTPDTQYF. Full variable domain (rest looked up from reference TRBV2 and TRBJ2-3): EPEVTQTPSHQVTQMGQEVILRCVPISNHLYFYWYRQILGQKVEFLVSFYNNEISEKSEIFDDQFSVERPDGSNFTLKIRSTKLEDSAMYFCASTPDTQYFGPGTRLTVL.